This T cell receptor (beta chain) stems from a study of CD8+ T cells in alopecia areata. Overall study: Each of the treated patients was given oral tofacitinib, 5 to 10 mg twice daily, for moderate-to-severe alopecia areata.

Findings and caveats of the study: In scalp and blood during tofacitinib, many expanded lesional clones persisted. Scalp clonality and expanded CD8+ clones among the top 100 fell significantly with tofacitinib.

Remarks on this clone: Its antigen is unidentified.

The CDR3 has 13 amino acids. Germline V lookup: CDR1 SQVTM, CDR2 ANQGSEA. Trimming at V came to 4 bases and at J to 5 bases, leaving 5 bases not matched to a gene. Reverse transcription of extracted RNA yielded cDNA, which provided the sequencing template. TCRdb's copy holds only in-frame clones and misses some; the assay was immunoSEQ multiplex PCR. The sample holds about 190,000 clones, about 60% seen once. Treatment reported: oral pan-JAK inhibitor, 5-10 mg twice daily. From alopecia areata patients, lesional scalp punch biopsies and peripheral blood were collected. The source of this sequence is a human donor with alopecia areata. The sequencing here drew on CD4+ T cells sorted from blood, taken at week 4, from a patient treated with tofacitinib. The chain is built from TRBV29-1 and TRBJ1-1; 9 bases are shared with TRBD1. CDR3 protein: CSVGGTGWTEAFF. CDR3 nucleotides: TGCAGCGTTGGCGGGACAGGGTGGACTGAAGCTTTCTTT.